This TCR beta chain derives from a study of identifying expanded T cells in peripheral blood. Repertoires were generated with immunoSEQ multiplex PCR, while TCRdb's copy carries only in-frame clones and drops some. The sample records 55,000 to 60,000 clones, approximately 90% being singletons. Healthy donors had no documented immune events, such as infections, while sampled. CDR3 size: 16 residues. The V and J ends lost 6 bases and 1 base respectively, with 18 bases between them. Germline V lookup: CDR1 SNHLY, CDR2 FYNNEI. On this clone itself: Its specificity is not known.

Study findings and constraints: Over about two and four weeks, about 15 and 18 clones changed, versus more than 1 between replicates. Clone count variance between approximately 2-week samples rose with total template count.

The V gene is TRBV2, the J gene TRBJ1-2; D is uncertain. This TCR was recovered from a person aged 18 to 70 in good health. Sequencing input: blood. For the CDR3, the DNA is TGTGCCAGCAGAGACAACTATTTACGTCTTAACTATGGCTACACCTTC. Protein: CASRDNYLRLNYGYTF.